This TCR beta chain originates from a study of cytomegalovirus exposure and HLA in healthy donors. Whole-study results and caveats: Later on, a genetic analysis was performed. It linked a missense variant in DCLRE1C with V- and J-gene trimming of TCR beta. It was confirmed in vitro that three of the CMV-associated chains were specific for CMV antigens.

Donors showed nominal health when sampled, although they likely had unrecorded immune exposures. Primers included in the PCR were 60 Vbeta and 13 Jbeta primers. Per the original data handling: The count from a later analysis was some 80 million unique TCR beta chains, about 10 million of them shared. Sequencing was performed with immunoSEQ multiplex PCR; in TCRdb, only in-frame clones are kept and a portion is missing. Clonal size and the V and J genes are those of that table, whereas D and trimming came from the DNA. Of about 140,000 clones detected, around 87% appear once; the ten largest clones hold 5.2%. Details on this clone: What it recognizes is unknown.

This sequence originates from a woman aged 25 to 39 in good health and CMV-seronegative. The specimen was PBMCs.

CDR3 nucleotide sequence: TGCGCCAGCAGCCTCCGGGGAGTCCACGATGAGCAGTTCTTC. Translating gives CASSLRGVHDEQFF. This chain joins TRBV4-3 and TRBJ2-1; TRBD2 might be the D (5 bases). CDR3 size: 14 residues. V was pared by 4 bases and J by 8 bases, with 15 bases between. The germline gives CDR1 LGHNA, CDR2 YSLEER.